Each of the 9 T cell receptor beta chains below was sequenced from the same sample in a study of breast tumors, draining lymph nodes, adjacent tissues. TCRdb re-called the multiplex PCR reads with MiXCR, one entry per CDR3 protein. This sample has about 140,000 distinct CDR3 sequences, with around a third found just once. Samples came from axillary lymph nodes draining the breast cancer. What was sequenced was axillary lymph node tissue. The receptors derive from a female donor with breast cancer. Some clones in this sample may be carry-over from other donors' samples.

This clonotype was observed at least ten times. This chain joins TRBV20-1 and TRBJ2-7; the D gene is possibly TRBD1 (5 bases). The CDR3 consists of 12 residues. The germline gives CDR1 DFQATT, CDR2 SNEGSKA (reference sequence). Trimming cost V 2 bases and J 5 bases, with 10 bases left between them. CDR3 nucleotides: TGCAGTGCTAGACCAGGGAACCACGAGCAGTACTTC. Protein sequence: CSARPGNHEQYF.

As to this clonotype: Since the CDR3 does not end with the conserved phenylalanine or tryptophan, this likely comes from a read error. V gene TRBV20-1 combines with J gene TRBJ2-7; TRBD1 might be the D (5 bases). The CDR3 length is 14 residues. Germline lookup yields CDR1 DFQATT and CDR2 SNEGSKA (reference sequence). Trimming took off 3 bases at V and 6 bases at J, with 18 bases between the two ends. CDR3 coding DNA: TGCAGTGCTAGCGGGCCTGACAGATGGTCCGAGCAGTACCTC. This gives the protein CSASGPDRWSEQYL.

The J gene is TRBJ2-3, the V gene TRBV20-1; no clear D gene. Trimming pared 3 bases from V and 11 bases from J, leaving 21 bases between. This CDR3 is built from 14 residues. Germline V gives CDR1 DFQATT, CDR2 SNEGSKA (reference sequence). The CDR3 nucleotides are TGCAGTGCTAGCGCGTGGCAGAAACCTAATGAGCAGTATTTT. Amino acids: CSASAWQKPNEQYF.

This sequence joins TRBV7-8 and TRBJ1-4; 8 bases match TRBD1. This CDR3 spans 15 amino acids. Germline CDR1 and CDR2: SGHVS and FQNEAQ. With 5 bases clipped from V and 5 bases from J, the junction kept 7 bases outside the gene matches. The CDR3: CASSTLTGANEKLFF. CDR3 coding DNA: TGTGCCAGCAGCACTTTGACAGGGGCAAATGAAAAACTGTTTTTT. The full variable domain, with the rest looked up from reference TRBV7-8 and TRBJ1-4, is GAGVSQSPRYKVAKRGQDVALRCDPISGHVSLFWYQQALGQGPEFLTYFQNEAQLDKSGLPSDRFFAERPEGSVSTLKIQRTQQEDSAVYLCASSTLTGANEKLFFGSGTQLSVL.

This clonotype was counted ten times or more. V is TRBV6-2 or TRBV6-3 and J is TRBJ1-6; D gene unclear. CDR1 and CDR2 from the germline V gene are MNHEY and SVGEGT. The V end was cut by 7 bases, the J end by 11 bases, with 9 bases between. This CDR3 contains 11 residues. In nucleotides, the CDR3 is TGTGCCAGCACTAACCCACCACCCCTCCACTTT. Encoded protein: CASTNPPPLHF.

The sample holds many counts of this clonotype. CDR3 loop: CASSLASIRETQYF. CDR3 nucleotides: TGTGCCAGCAGTTTGGCCTCTATCAGAGAGACCCAGTACTTC. The V call is TRBV12-3 or TRBV12-4, the J call TRBJ2-5; D is ambiguous. The V gene lost 3 bases and the J gene lost 4 bases, with 12 bases spanning the gap. This CDR3 has 14 residues.

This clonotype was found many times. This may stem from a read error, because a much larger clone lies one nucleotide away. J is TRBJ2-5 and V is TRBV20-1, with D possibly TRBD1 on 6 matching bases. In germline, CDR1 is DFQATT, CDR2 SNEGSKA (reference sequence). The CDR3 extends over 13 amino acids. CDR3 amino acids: CNANKQGRETQYF. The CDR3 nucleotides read TGCAATGCTAACAAACAGGGTAGAGAGACCCAGTACTTC.

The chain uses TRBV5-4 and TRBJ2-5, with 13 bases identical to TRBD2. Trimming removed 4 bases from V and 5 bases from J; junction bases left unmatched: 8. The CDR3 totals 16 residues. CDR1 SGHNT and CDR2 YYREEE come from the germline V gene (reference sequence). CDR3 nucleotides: TGTGCCAGCAGCGCCCTGACTAGCGGGGGGTTGGAGACCCAGTACTTC. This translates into CASSALTSGGLETQYF.

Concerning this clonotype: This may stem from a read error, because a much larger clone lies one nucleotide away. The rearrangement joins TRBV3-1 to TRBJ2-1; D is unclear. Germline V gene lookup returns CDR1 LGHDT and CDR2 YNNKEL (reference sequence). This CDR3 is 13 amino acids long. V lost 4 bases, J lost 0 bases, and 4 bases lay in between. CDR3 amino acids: CASSRSSYNEQFF. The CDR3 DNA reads TGTGCCAGCAGCCGAAGCTCCTACAATGAGCAGTTCTTC.